This TCR beta chain was sequenced for a study of OX40 agonist ivuxolimab in advanced cancers. Overall study results and limits: The investigators did not determine what antigen specificity the expanded peripheral T cells had.

Patients with autoimmune history or systemic immunosuppression were excluded. At baseline, cycle 4 day 1, and cycle 7 day 1, blood was sampled. With regard to this clone: The antigen is undetermined.

Measured with immunoSEQ multiplex PCR; TCRdb has only the in-frame clones, and not every one. This repertoire shows tens of thousands of clones, around 87% found once; its top ten account for roughly 16%. Trimming removed 1 base at V and 7 bases at J, with 11 bases between. The CDR3 has 15 residues. CDR1 LNHNV and CDR2 YYDKDF come from the germline V gene (reference sequence). This specimen consisted of CD4+ or CD8+ T cells sorted from blood, obtained in a trial of the OX40 agonist ivuxolimab. The chain uses TRBV15 and TRBJ1-6, with D maybe TRBD1 (6 bases). This TCR was sampled from an adult with an advanced solid tumor such as melanoma, head and neck, liver or kidney cancer. The chain's CDR3 is CATSRATGLNSPLHF. The DNA for the CDR3 is TGTGCCACCAGCAGAGCAACAGGGCTCAATTCACCCCTCCACTTT.